Presented here are 14 T cell receptor beta chains from one specimen sequenced in a study of TIL therapy for anti-PD-1-resistant metastatic lung cancer. The libraries were made with immunoSEQ v3. Profiled with immunoSEQ multiplex PCR; TCRdb holds only in-frame clones, not every one. Among 52,000 or so clones, about 81% were seen once, and the ten largest hold under 3%. The time point here: pre-treatment sample, taken before nivolumab and TIL therapy. Sequencing was performed on blood, taken at baseline. All receptors derive from a person between 30 and 80 years old with non-small cell lung cancer.

This clone was seen more than once but under ten times. The V call is TRBV24-1, the J call TRBJ2-1, with a possible D match to TRBD1 (5 bases). The CDR3 covers 14 residues. Germline V gene data show CDR1 as KGHDR and CDR2 as SFDVKD. The V end lost 9 bases, the J end lost 2 bases, and 13 bases lay between the germline ends. CDR3 in amino acids: CATSPRGAYNEQFF. In nucleotides, the CDR3 is TGTGCCACCTCTCCTAGGGGCGCCTACAATGAGCAGTTCTTC.

The table lists this clone with a few counts. The chain couples TRBV5-4 to TRBJ1-3; D remains ambiguous. Trimming removed 0 bases from V and 1 base from J, with 5 bases in between. Germline-derived CDR1 and CDR2 are SGHNT and YYREEE (reference sequence). CDR3 length equals 14 residues. CDR3 sequence: CASSLVGSGNTIYF. DNA of the CDR3: TGTGCCAGCAGCTTGGTGGGTTCTGGAAACACCATATATTTT.

The chain couples TRBV28 to TRBJ2-7; a possible D gene is TRBD2 (6 bases). CDR3 size: 15 residues. Germline V lookup: CDR1 MDHEN, CDR2 SYDVKM. V lost 6 bases, J lost 4 bases, and 19 bases lay in between. CDR3 in DNA: TGTGCCAGCAGAACCAGTGGAGGAGGGTCTTACGAGCAGTACTTC. Translation: CASRTSGGGSYEQYF.

CDR3 in DNA: TGTGCCAGCAGTCCCACAGGGCGGGAGACCCAGTACTTC. Its translation is CASSPTGRETQYF. The chain combines TRBV28 with TRBJ2-5; tentatively, D is TRBD1 (6 bases). The germline gives CDR1 MDHEN, CDR2 SYDVKM. The V end was cut by 5 bases, the J end by 5 bases, with 12 bases between. The CDR3 contains 13 residues.

J is TRBJ2-1 and V is TRBV27; possible D gene TRBD2, 6 bases. The V gene lost 3 bases and the J gene lost 8 bases, with 11 bases spanning the gap. This CDR3 region has 13 residues. CDR1 and CDR2 (germline): MNHEY, SMNVEV (reference sequence). The CDR3 nucleotides read TGTGCCAGCAGTTTTCTGTCTAGCGATGAGCAGTTCTTC. It yields the protein CASSFLSSDEQFF.

A single count supports this clone. CDR3 DNA sequence: TGCAGCGTTTATGGACAGCACTATGGCTACACCTTC. This encodes CSVYGQHYGYTF. The chain carries TRBV29-1 and TRBJ1-2; D may be TRBD1 (6 bases). V dropped 5 bases and J dropped 3 bases, with 10 bases sitting between them. The CDR3 extends over 12 amino acids. Germline assignment: CDR1 SQVTM and CDR2 ANQGSEA.

The rearrangement uses TRBV28 and TRBJ1-1, with D unclear. The CDR3 has 14 residues. The V and J ends lost 1 base and 3 bases respectively, with 9 bases between them. CDR1 MDHEN and CDR2 SYDVKM come from the germline V gene. CDR3: CASSLSHGHTEAFF. CDR3 DNA sequence: TGTGCCAGCAGTTTATCCCACGGGCACACTGAAGCTTTCTTT. The full variable domain, rest sourced from reference TRBV28 and TRBJ1-1, is DVKVTQSSRYLVKRTGEKVFLECVQDMDHENMFWYRQDPGLGLRLIYFSYDVKMKEKGDIPEGYSVSREKKERFSLILESASTNQTSMYLCASSLSHGHTEAFFGQGTRLTVV.

The rearrangement links TRBV7-9 to TRBJ2-7, with D maybe TRBD2 (6 bases). With 2 bases removed from V and 5 bases from J, the gap between germline ends came to 13 bases. The germline V gene encodes CDR1 SEHNR and CDR2 FQNEAQ (reference sequence). The CDR3 length is 14 residues. In DNA, the CDR3 is TGTGCCAGCAGCTTACCGTTGGGGAGGAACGAGCAGTACTTC. This encodes CASSLPLGRNEQYF.

The V gene is TRBV6-1, the J gene TRBJ1-5; 7 bases match TRBD1. The CDR3 consists of 18 residues. Per germline, CDR1 MNHNS and CDR2 SASEGT. J lost 0 bases, V lost 2 bases, and 10 bases had no gene match. CDR3: CASSERQGGDYSNQPQHF. DNA for the CDR3: TGTGCCAGCAGTGAAAGACAGGGTGGGGATTATAGCAATCAGCCCCAGCATTTT.

The chain is built from TRBV5-3 and TRBJ2-3; a weak D match, TRBD2 (5 bases). TRBV5-3 is flagged as an ORF with uncertain function. The ends were cut back, 0 bases at V and 0 bases at J, with 8 bases in the middle. This CDR3 contains 15 residues. CDR3: CARSLVGRSTDTQYF. In DNA form, the CDR3 reads TGTGCCAGAAGCTTGGTGGGGAGAAGCACAGATACGCAGTATTTT.

V usage is TRBV13 and J usage is TRBJ2-7; D is unclear. CDR1 and CDR2 from the germline V gene are PRHDT and FYEKMQ (reference sequence). V lost 5 bases and J lost 1, with 15 bases in between. There are 15 residues in the CDR3. The CDR3: CASSTSQDPSYEQYF. The CDR3, as DNA: TGTGCCAGCAGCACCTCCCAGGACCCATCCTACGAGCAGTACTTC.

This clone has more than one count but fewer than ten. The rearrangement joins TRBV11-2 to TRBJ2-1; TRBD2 agrees at 7 bases. The V segment lost 6 bases and the J segment 10 bases; nucleotides outside the gene matches: 6. Germline CDR1 and CDR2: SGHAT and FQNNGV. The CDR3 loop spans 12 amino acids. CDR3 in amino acids: CASRDLAVEQFF. Here the CDR3 DNA reads TGTGCCAGCAGGGACCTAGCGGTAGAGCAGTTCTTC.

The chain couples TRBV30 to TRBJ2-2; TRBD2 aligns across 10 bases. Per germline, CDR1 GTSNPN and CDR2 SVGIG (reference sequence). The length of the CDR3 is 15 residues. V lost 0 bases to trimming and J lost 5 bases; unmatched junction nucleotides: 3. This chain's CDR3 is CAWSVLAGATGELFF. CDR3 in DNA: TGTGCCTGGAGTGTGCTAGCGGGAGCAACCGGGGAGCTGTTTTTT.

The chain joins TRBV27 to TRBJ1-5; 9 positions match TRBD1. After removal of 6 bases from V and 2 bases from J, the junction contained 2 bases not matched to a gene. Germline V gene sequence: CDR1 MNHEY, CDR2 SMNVEV (reference sequence). There are 14 residues in the CDR3. The CDR3 reads CASSRDRGNQPQHF. In DNA, the CDR3 is TGTGCCAGCAGCCGGGACAGGGGCAATCAGCCCCAGCATTTT.